Detailed here is one T cell receptor beta chain. No antigen is known for it. Distinct nucleotide sequences in the sample also encode this CDR3. CDR1 and CDR2 (germline): SGHAT, FQNNGV. The length of the CDR3 is 13 residues. Trimming removed 6 bases at V and 2 bases at J, with 10 bases between. Sequencing was performed with immunoSEQ multiplex PCR; in TCRdb, only in-frame clones are kept and a portion is missing. The data show some 65,000 clones, with 90% to 95% seen just once and 4.4% held by the top ten. Among the 110 or so subjects of the validation cohort, separate from the roughly 670-subject first cohort, were the donors. The data were obtained in a study of cytomegalovirus exposure and HLA in healthy donors. Study findings and constraints: It was reportedly the case that the classifier diagnosed cytomegalovirus status with high specificity and sensitivity. Many donors carried some public TCRs, although rarity characterized most TCR sequences.

Material: PBMCs. This chain joins TRBV11-2 and TRBJ1-1; D call uncertain. The clonotype comes from a man between 18 and 35 years old in good health and CMV-seropositive. The CDR3 spells CASSLSVNTEAFF. As DNA, the CDR3 is TGTGCCAGCAGTCTCTCCGTAAACACTGAAGCTTTCTTT.